This TCR beta chain was recovered during a study of CD8 T cells in ankylosing spondylitis. General observations from the study: What seemed typical of ankylosing spondylitis blood was a TCR beta motif built from 8 or 9 highly homologous variants.

TCRdb re-analysed the 5' RACE reads in MiXCR, keeping a single row per CDR3 protein. The table has roughly 230,000 distinct CDR3 sequences, less than 9.5% seen once. The CDR3 totals 16 residues. Trimming removed 6 bases from V and 4 bases from J, with 22 bases in between. CDR1 and CDR2 (germline): DFQATT, SNEGSKA (reference sequence). This clonotype was seen many times. The antigen remains undetermined. The TCR comes from a female donor with ankylosing spondylitis or in good health (not recorded which). The rearrangement uses TRBV20-1 and TRBJ2-1; D is perhaps TRBD1 or TRBD2 (6 bases each). Sequences were obtained from blood, either unsorted or a sorted T cell fraction (not recorded which). The CDR3 nucleotides are TGCAGTGCCGCGAGGGGGGTTAGCGGTACTTACAATGAGCAGTTCTTC. It specifies CSAARGVSGTYNEQFF.